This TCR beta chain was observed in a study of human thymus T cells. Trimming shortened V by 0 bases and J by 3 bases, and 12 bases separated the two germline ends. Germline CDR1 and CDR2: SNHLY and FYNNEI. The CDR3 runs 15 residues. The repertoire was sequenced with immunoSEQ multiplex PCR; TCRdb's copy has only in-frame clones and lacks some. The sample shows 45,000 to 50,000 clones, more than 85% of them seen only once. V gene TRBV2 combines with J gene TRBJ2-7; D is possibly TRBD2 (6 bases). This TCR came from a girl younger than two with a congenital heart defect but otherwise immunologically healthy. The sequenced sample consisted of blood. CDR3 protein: CASSEASASDYEQYF. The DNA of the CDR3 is TGTGCCAGCAGTGAAGCCTCGGCTAGCGACTACGAGCAGTACTTC.